The 13 T cell receptor beta chains below were found in one sample sequenced in a study of blood T cells in healthy people across ages. The use of a sample-barcoded 5' primer and a J-beta primer mix characterized a second PCR of about 6 to 12 cycles. TCRdb used MiXCR to reprocess the 5' RACE reads, holding one entry per CDR3 protein. The profile shows 1.5 million to 2 million distinct CDR3 sequences, 40% to 55% of them singletons. The sample taken for sequencing was blood. The receptors here all came from a woman aged 40 to 50 in good health.

V and J are TRBV20-1 and TRBJ2-1; D possibly corresponds to TRBD2 (6 bases). Trimming stripped 0 bases from V and 0 bases from J, with 12 bases between. Germline V gene sequence: CDR1 DFQATT, CDR2 SNEGSKA (reference sequence). This CDR3 has 16 amino acids. The DNA of the CDR3 is TGCAGTGCTAGAGATTGGAGGGGCCCCTCCTACAATGAGCAGTTCTTC. It yields the protein CSARDWRGPSYNEQFF.

The chain has TRBV3-1 and TRBJ2-3; no reliable D call. This CDR3 is built from 15 residues. With 3 bases removed from V and 2 bases from J, the gap between germline ends came to 12 bases. Germline V CDR1 and CDR2: LGHDT, YNNKEL (reference sequence). CDR3 in amino acids: CASSQFRAPTDTQYF. In nucleotides, the CDR3 is TGTGCCAGCAGCCAGTTCCGCGCTCCCACAGATACGCAGTATTTT.

In this sample, this clonotype turned up a few times. V usage is TRBV27 and J usage is TRBJ2-3; 12 positions agree with TRBD2. The CDR3 is 17 residues long. CDR1 and CDR2 (germline): MNHEY, SMNVEV (reference sequence). V lost 7 bases, J lost 3 bases, and 11 bases stayed unmatched. The CDR3, as DNA: TGTGCCAGCACCCTCAATGGACTAGCGGGGAGGACAGATACGCAGTATTTT. Amino acid sequence: CASTLNGLAGRTDTQYF.

The V call is TRBV5-5, the J call TRBJ2-7; a weak D match, TRBD1 (6 bases). V was clipped by 0 bases and J by 5 bases, with 18 bases between them. This CDR3 spans 16 amino acids. Germline CDR1 and CDR2: SGHKS and YYEKEE (reference sequence). In DNA form, the CDR3 reads TGTGCCAGCAGCTTGGTTCGACAGGCCCCCCCCCACGAGCAGTACTTC. Translating gives CASSLVRQAPPHEQYF.

This chain links TRBV7-9 with TRBJ2-7; possibly TRBD2 for D (5 bases). The V end was cut by 0 bases, the J end by 7 bases, with 13 bases between. Germline V lookup: CDR1 SEHNR, CDR2 FQNEAQ (reference sequence). This CDR3 region has 14 residues. The CDR3 DNA is TGTGCCAGCAGCTTAGCGGGAGAATCCAATGAGCAGTACTTC. This gives the protein CASSLAGESNEQYF.

The chain links TRBV29-1 to TRBJ1-2; the D gene is possibly TRBD1 (5 bases). Germline CDR1 SQVTM, CDR2 ANQGSEA. The V end lost 0 bases, the J end lost 7 bases, and 9 bases lay between the germline ends. The CDR3 is 12 residues long. The CDR3 sequence is CSVEDPGLGYTF. CDR3 sequence (DNA): TGCAGCGTTGAAGATCCAGGGCTTGGCTACACCTTC.

V usage is TRBV7-2 and J usage is TRBJ1-6, with D hard to call. The CDR3 consists of 14 residues. CDR1 is SGHTA and CDR2 is FQGNSA in the germline V gene. V was cut by 6 bases and J by 3 bases, with 9 bases left in between. The CDR3 region has the DNA TGTGCCAGCAGTCTAACCAACTATAATTCACCCCTCCACTTT. Encoded protein: CASSLTNYNSPLHF.

DNA for the CDR3: TGTGCCAGCAGTTCCGGACAGGGGCGGTTTCATGGCTACACCTTC. It specifies CASSSGQGRFHGYTF. This rearrangement joins TRBV12-3 or TRBV12-4 to TRBJ1-2, with 9 bases aligning to TRBD1. Germline trimming cut 4 bases from V and 6 bases from J; bases unmatched to any gene: 9. CDR3 size: 15 residues.

This clonotype was observed a few times. The chain employs TRBV20-1 and TRBJ2-7; 7 bases align to TRBD1. The CDR3 runs 17 residues. Germline trimming cut 0 bases from V and 3 bases from J; bases unmatched to any gene: 14. Germline loops: CDR1 DFQATT, CDR2 SNEGSKA (reference sequence). CDR3 residues: CSARDPGRQGPFYEQYF. Written as DNA, the CDR3 is TGCAGTGCTAGAGATCCGGGACGACAGGGCCCTTTCTACGAGCAGTACTTC.

This chain joins TRBV12-3 or TRBV12-4 and TRBJ2-7; 9 bases fit TRBD1. With 5 bases clipped from V and 4 bases from J, the junction kept 12 bases outside the gene matches. The CDR3 extends over 16 amino acids. Here the CDR3 reads CASSPTNRDREYEQYF. The CDR3 bases are TGTGCCAGCAGTCCTACTAACCGGGACAGGGAGTACGAGCAGTACTTC.

This clonotype was seen a handful of times. V gene TRBV9 combines with J gene TRBJ2-5, with D possibly matching TRBD1 (5 bases). V dropped 4 bases and J dropped 1 base, with 11 bases sitting between them. Germline CDR1 SGDLS, CDR2 YYNGEE. The CDR3 sequence is 14 residues long. The chain's CDR3 is CASSSGSRQETQYF. The DNA for the CDR3 is TGTGCCAGCAGCTCAGGGTCGCGCCAAGAGACCCAGTACTTC.

This clonotype turned up a few times. The chain links TRBV29-1 to TRBJ1-2; no clear D. This CDR3 has 14 amino acids. CDR1 SQVTM and CDR2 ANQGSEA come from the germline V gene. V was cut by 4 bases and J by 6 bases, with 18 bases left in between. DNA of the CDR3: TGCAGCGTTGGATCAGGTTACCGGACCAATGGCTACACCTTC. Translation: CSVGSGYRTNGYTF.

The V call is TRBV7-9, the J call TRBJ2-1, with 8 bases that match TRBD1. V trimming: 5 bases; J trimming: 8 bases; junction bases outside the gene matches: 8. CDR3 length equals 14 residues. Germline V gives CDR1 SEHNR, CDR2 FQNEAQ (reference sequence). The DNA for the CDR3 is TGTGCCAGCAGCAAGGACAGGGCCGAGCATGAGCAGTTCTTC. As protein: CASSKDRAEHEQFF.